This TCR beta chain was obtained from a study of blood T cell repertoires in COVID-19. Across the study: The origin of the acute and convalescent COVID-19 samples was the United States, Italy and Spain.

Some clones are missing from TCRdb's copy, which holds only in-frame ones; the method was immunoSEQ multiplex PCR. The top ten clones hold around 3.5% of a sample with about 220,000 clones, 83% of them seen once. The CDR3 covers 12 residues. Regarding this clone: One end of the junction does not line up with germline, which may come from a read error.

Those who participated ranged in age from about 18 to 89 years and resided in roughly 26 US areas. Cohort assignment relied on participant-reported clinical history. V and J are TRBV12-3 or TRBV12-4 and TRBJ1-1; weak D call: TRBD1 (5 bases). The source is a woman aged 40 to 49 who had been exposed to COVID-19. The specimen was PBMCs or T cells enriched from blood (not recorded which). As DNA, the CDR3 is TGTGCCAGCAGTTCCGCCCCGACAGACTCCCAATTT. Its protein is CASSSAPTDSQF.